This TCR beta chain was profiled in a study of CD8+ T cells in alopecia areata. Treatment here: oral pan-JAK inhibitor, 5-10 mg twice daily. RNA, once extracted, was reverse transcribed into cDNA for use as the sequencing template. TCRdb's table, derived via immunoSEQ multiplex PCR, lists solely in-frame clones and lacks some. The sample includes about 99,000 clones, about nine tenths of them seen just once. Trimming took 1 base from V and 7 from J, leaving 11 bases between them. Germline V lookup: CDR1 GTSNPN, CDR2 SVGIG (reference sequence). The CDR3 covers 13 residues. Here the sequenced sample was CD8+ T cells sorted from blood, taken at approximately week 31, from a patient treated with tofacitinib. The TCR originated in a human donor with alopecia areata. J is TRBJ2-1 and V is TRBV30; a weak D match, TRBD1 (6 bases). CDR3 amino acids: CAWSAVQGNEQFF. The CDR3 DNA is TGTGCCTGGAGTGCTGTCCAGGGGAATGAGCAGTTCTTC. The whole variable domain, remainder taken from reference TRBV30 and TRBJ2-1, is SQTIHQWPATLVQPVGSPLSLECTVEGTSNPNLYWYRQAAGRGLQLLFYSVGIGQISSEVPQNLSASRPQDRQFILSSKKLLLSDSGFYLCAWSAVQGNEQFFGPGTRLTVL.